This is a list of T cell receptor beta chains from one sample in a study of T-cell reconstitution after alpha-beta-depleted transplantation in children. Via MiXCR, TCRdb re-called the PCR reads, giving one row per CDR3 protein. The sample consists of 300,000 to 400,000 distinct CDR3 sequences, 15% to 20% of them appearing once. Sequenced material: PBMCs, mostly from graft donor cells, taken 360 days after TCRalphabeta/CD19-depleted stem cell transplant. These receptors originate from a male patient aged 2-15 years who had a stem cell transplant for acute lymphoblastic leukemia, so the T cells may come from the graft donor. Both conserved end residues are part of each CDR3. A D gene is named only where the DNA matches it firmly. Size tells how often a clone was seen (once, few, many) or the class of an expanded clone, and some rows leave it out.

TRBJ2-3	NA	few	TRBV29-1	CSILRWTSTDTQYF	TGCAGCATTCTGAGGTGGACTAGCACAGATACGCAGTATTTT
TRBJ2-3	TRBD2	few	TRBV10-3	CAISGFIAGSRLGTDTQYF	TGTGCCATCAGTGGGTTTATAGCGGGATCCCGTCTAGGCACAGATACGCAGTATTTT
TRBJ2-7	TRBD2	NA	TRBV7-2	CASSLAGLAGYAYEQYF	TGTGCCAGCAGCTTAGCGGGGCTAGCGGGATATGCCTACGAGCAGTACTTC
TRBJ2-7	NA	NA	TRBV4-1	CASSQYQQGPEQYF	TGCGCCAGCAGCCAGTACCAACAGGGACCCGAGCAGTACTTC
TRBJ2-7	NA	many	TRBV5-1	CASSLGPRSSYEQYF	TGCGCCAGCAGCTTGGGACCCAGGAGCTCCTACGAGCAGTACTTC
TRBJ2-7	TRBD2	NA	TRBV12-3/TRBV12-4	CASSFRLAASYEQYF	TGTGCCAGCAGTTTCAGGCTAGCGGCATCCTACGAGCAGTACTTC
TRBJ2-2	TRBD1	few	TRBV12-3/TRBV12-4	CASRPTGSVTGELFF	TGTGCCAGCAGACCGACAGGGTCGGTCACCGGGGAGCTGTTTTTT
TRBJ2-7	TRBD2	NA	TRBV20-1	CSARSSGRAVYEQYF	TGCAGTGCTAGGTCTAGCGGGAGAGCAGTCTACGAGCAGTACTTC
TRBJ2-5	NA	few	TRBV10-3	CAISVNGPQETQYF	TGTGCCATCAGCGTGAACGGGCCCCAAGAGACCCAGTACTTC
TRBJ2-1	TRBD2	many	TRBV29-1	CSVVRRTSGRVYNEQFF	TGCAGCGTTGTGAGGCGGACTAGCGGGAGGGTATACAATGAGCAGTTCTTC
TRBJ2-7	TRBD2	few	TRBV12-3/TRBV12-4	CASSSRSVRLAGPSSYEQYF	TGTGCCAGCAGTTCCCGAAGTGTTAGGCTAGCGGGGCCGTCCTCCTACGAGCAGTACTTC
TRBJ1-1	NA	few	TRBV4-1	CASSQGVGNTEAFF	TGCGCCAGCAGCCAAGGTGTGGGGAACACTGAAGCTTTCTTT
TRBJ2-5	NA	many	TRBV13	CASSLEGEAETQYF	TGTGCCAGCAGCTTAGAGGGGGAGGCGGAGACCCAGTACTTC
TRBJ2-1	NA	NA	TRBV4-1	CASSLTGAVANEQFF	TGCGCCAGCAGCCTCACGGGGGCCGTCGCCAATGAGCAGTTCTTC
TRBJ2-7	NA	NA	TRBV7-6	CASSLRQRGSSYEQYF	TGTGCCAGCAGCTTACGCCAGAGGGGGAGCTCCTACGAGCAGTACTTC
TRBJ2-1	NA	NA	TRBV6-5	CASSSLLRTVYNEQFF	TGTGCCAGCAGTTCCCTACTCCGGACAGTGTACAATGAGCAGTTCTTC
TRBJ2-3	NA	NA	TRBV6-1	CASRQPRADTQYF	TGTGCCAGCAGGCAACCTCGGGCAGATACGCAGTATTTT
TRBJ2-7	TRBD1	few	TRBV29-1	CSVVRGLDEQYF	TGCAGCGTTGTCAGGGGGCTCGACGAGCAGTACTTC
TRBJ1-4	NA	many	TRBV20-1	CSARDRVFNEKLFF	TGCAGTGCTAGGGATCGGGTCTTTAATGAAAAACTGTTTTTT
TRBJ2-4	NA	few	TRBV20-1	CSAPLSGNPQYF	TGCAGTGCTCCCCTTTCCGGGAATCCTCAGTACTTC
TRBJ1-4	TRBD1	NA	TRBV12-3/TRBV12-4	CASSERDSYNEKLFF	TGTGCCAGCAGTGAACGGGACAGCTATAATGAAAAACTGTTTTTT
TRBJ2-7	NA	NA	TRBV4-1	CASSQDDTTYEQYF	TGCGCCAGCAGCCAAGATGACACCACCTACGAGCAGTACTTC
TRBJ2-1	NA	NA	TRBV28	CASGQGQSSYNEQFF	TGTGCCAGCGGCCAGGGGCAAAGCTCCTACAATGAGCAGTTCTTC
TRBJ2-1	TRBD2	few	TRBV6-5	CASSYLSGRLIEQFF	TGTGCCAGCAGTTATCTCAGCGGGAGGCTCATTGAGCAGTTCTTC
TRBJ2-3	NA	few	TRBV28	CASSLRVSQDTQYF	TGTGCCAGCAGCCTAAGGGTTTCCCAGGATACGCAGTATTTT
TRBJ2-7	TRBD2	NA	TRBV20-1	CSAYTIAGSSYEQYF	TGCAGTGCTTATACGATAGCGGGGAGCTCCTACGAGCAGTACTTC
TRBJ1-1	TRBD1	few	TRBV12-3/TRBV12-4	CTSSLGYTGTGATEAFF	TGTACCAGCAGTTTAGGGTATACCGGGACAGGGGCAACTGAAGCTTTCTTT
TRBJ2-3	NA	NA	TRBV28	CASSLAERTDTQYF	TGTGCCAGCAGTTTGGCGGAACGCACAGATACGCAGTATTTT
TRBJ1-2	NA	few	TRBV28	CASSATSHNYGYTF	TGTGCCAGCAGTGCGACCTCCCATAACTATGGCTACACCTTC
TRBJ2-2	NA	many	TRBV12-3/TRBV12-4	CASSWISAGELFF	TGTGCCAGCAGTTGGATCTCGGCGGGGGAGCTGTTTTTT
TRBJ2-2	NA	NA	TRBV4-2	CASSQVTEPNTGELFF	TGTGCCAGCAGCCAAGTGACAGAACCGAACACCGGGGAGCTGTTTTTT
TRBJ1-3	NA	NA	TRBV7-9	CASSLKVGGNTIYF	TGTGCCAGCAGCTTAAAAGTTGGAGGAAACACCATATATTTT
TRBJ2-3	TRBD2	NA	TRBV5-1	CASRLAGVTDTQYF	TGCGCCAGCAGACTAGCGGGAGTTACAGATACGCAGTATTTT
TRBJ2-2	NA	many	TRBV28	CASSEPRPGELFF	TGTGCCAGCAGCGAACCTAGGCCCGGGGAGCTGTTTTTT
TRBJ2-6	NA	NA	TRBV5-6	CASSLRGSAGANVLTF	TGTGCCAGCAGCTTGCGGGGTTCCGCTGGGGCCAACGTCCTGACTTTC
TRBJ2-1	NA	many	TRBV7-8	CASSLINEQFF	TGTGCCAGCAGCTTAATCAATGAGCAGTTCTTC
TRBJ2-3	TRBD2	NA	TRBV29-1	CSAPGGGTDTQYF	TGCAGCGCCCCGGGAGGGGGGACAGATACGCAGTATTTT
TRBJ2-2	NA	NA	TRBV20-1	CSARDGSGGTGELFF	TGCAGTGCTAGAGATGGCTCGGGCGGGACCGGGGAGCTGTTTTTT
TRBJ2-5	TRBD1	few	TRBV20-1	CSAIPGTEEETQYF	TGCAGTGCCATCCCCGGGACAGAGGAAGAGACCCAGTACTTC
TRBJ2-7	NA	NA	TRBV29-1	CSVGRGRDYEQYF	TGCAGCGTTGGGAGGGGGCGCGATTACGAGCAGTACTTC
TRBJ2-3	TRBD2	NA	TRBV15	CATTVRGGVTDTQYF	TGTGCCACCACCGTTCGGGGGGGCGTGACAGATACGCAGTATTTT
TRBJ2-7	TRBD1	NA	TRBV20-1	CSASQGWYEQYF	TGCAGTGCTTCACAGGGGTGGTACGAGCAGTACTTC
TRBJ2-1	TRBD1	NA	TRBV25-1	CASSEPAGGKEFF	TGTGCCAGCAGTGAACCCGCAGGGGGCAAGGAGTTCTTC
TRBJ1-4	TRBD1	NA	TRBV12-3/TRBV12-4	CTSSFIQGAFEKLFF	TGTACCAGCAGTTTTATCCAGGGGGCATTTGAAAAACTGTTTTTT
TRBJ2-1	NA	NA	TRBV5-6	CASSRGQNSYNEQFF	TGTGCCAGCAGCCGAGGGCAGAATTCCTACAATGAGCAGTTCTTC
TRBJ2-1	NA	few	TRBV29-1	CSVDGGSAYNEQFF	TGCAGCGTTGACGGTGGGTCCGCGTACAATGAGCAGTTCTTC
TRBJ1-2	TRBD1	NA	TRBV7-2	CASSSGQGNYGYTF	TGTGCCAGCAGCTCTGGACAGGGAAACTATGGCTACACCTTC
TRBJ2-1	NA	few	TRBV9	CASSVGGDFQHNEQFF	TGTGCCAGCAGCGTAGGGGGGGACTTCCAGCACAATGAGCAGTTCTTC
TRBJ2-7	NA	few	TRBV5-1	CASSQTGNYEQYF	TGCGCCAGCAGCCAGACAGGAAACTACGAGCAGTACTTC
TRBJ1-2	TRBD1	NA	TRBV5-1	CASSSSAGGGRYYGYTF	TGCGCCAGCAGCTCCTCAGCAGGAGGGGGCAGGTACTATGGCTACACCTTC